This T cell receptor (beta chain) is drawn from a study of patients and donors after allogeneic stem cell transplantation. TCRdb reprocessed the RT-PCR reads with MiXCR, giving one entry per CDR3 protein. The table records about a million distinct CDR3 sequences, more than 15% of them present only once. The CDR3 covers 17 residues. Germline values: CDR1 MGHRA, CDR2 YSYEKL. The V and J ends lost 0 bases and 3 bases, in that order; junction bases with no gene match: 4. This receptor was identified in a human donor who was either an allogeneic HSCT recipient or a stem cell or donor lymphocyte infusion donor (not recorded which). It is not recorded whose cells these are; they may come from a transplant donor. The specimen sequenced was blood, either unsorted or a sorted T cell fraction (not recorded which). This rearrangement joins TRBV4-1 to TRBJ2-5, with 13 bases identical to TRBD2. The CDR3: CASSQDSGLAGEETQYF. The CDR3 nucleotides are TGCGCCAGCAGCCAAGATTCTGGACTAGCGGGAGAAGAGACCCAGTACTTC.